This TCR beta chain was profiled in a study of cytomegalovirus exposure and HLA in healthy donors. All the people who gave samples were healthy bone marrow donors. Germline V CDR1 and CDR2: SGHDT, YYEEEE. CDR3 size: 15 residues. Trimming stripped 0 bases from V and 2 bases from J, with 11 bases between. Amplification used 60 Vbeta primers and 13 Jbeta primers. This table comes from immunoSEQ multiplex PCR, and its TCRdb copy is limited to in-frame clones, with some not included. This repertoire shows about 180,000 clones, around 79% found once; its top ten account for roughly 0.64%. J is TRBJ2-5 and V is TRBV5-6; D remains unclear. Sequencing was done on a sample of PBMCs. This clonotype originated in a woman aged 40 to 50 in good health and CMV-seronegative. CDR3 in amino acids: CASSLVLSIQETQYF. CDR3 nucleotide sequence: TGTGCCAGCAGCTTGGTTCTATCCATACAAGAGACCCAGTACTTC.